This TCR beta chain was sequenced in a study of a mutant IDH1 vaccine in newly diagnosed glioma. Assay: immunoSEQ multiplex PCR; the TCRdb copy retains only in-frame clones and omits some. The table records about 28,000 clones, roughly four fifths of them present only once. About this clone: Antigen: not known.

The V and J ends lost 3 bases and 6 bases respectively, with 14 bases between them. Germline loops: CDR1 MGHRA, CDR2 YSYEKL. The CDR3 totals 14 residues. Regarding time point: week 23, last vaccination. Every single dose of the vaccine, 300 ug of mutant IDH1 20-mer peptide, came with topical imiquimod. The clonotype originates from a woman in her thirties with glioma. The chain employs TRBV4-1 and TRBJ1-1, with a possible D match to TRBD1 (6 bases). Sequencing was performed on PBMCs, taken from a glioma patient whose treatment included an IDH1 peptide vaccine. The DNA of the CDR3 is TGCGCCAGCAGCCAGGGTTTGACAGGCCCTGAAGCTTTCTTT. As protein: CASSQGLTGPEAFF.